This T cell receptor beta chain was obtained from a study of blood T cell repertoires in COVID-19. Across the study: COVID-19 samples collected from the United States, Italy and Spain covered acute and convalescent phases. Sample material is recorded as cDNA or gDNA derived from T cells, B-cell-depleted T cells, or PBMCs.

Trimming took off 3 bases at V and 2 bases at J, with 14 bases between the two ends. Germline V gene sequence: CDR1 LNHDA, CDR2 SQIVND (reference sequence). The CDR3 sequence is 16 residues long. Original data processing: Estimation of nucleated cell counts relied on the amplification of reference gene primers. Sequenced by immunoSEQ multiplex PCR; TCRdb stores in-frame clones only, minus some. V and J calls and clone size are given by that table; D and trimming were obtained from the DNA. The sample holds 450,000 to 500,000 clones, approximately 85% seen once. This receptor was identified in a human donor in a cohort sampled during active COVID-19. The specimen sequenced was peripheral blood. The J gene is TRBJ1-5, the V gene TRBV19, with a weak D call TRBD1 (6 bases). The CDR3 region is CASSISPRQGNQPQHF. The CDR3 DNA reads TGTGCCAGTAGTATTTCTCCCCGACAGGGCAATCAGCCCCAGCATTTT.